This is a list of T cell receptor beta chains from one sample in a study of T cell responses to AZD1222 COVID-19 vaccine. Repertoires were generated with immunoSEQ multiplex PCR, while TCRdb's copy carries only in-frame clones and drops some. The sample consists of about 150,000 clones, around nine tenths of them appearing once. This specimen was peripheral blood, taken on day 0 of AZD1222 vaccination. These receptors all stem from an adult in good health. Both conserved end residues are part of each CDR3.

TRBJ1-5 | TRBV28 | CASRLTGAQPQHF
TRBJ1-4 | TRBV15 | CATSREEGGNEKLFF
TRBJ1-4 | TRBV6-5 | CASSPGGKLFF
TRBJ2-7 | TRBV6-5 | CASNTLQGTYEQYF
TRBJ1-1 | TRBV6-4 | CASRDRPSNTEAFF
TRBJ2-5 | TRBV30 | CAWSVSDPGETQYF
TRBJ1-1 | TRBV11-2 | CASSDYRGRKGTEAFF
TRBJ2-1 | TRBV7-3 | CASSPDGRANEQFF
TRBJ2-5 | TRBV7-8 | CASSLLLGQETQYF
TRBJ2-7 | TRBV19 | CASSIGDSLTYEQYF
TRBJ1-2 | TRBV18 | CASSPRGQGDSGYTF
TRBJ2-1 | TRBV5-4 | CASSPGTSGWNEQFF
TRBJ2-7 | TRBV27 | CASSLALSYEQYF
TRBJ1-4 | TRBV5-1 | CASSPTGLEEKLFF